The next 26 T cell receptor beta chains were all read from a single sample in a study. TCRdb re-analysed the reads in MiXCR, keeping a single row per CDR3 protein. The table records 6,000 or so distinct CDR3 sequences, approximately 10% of them present only once. Specimen: CD4+ T cells from synovial fluid. These TCRs come from a human donor with rheumatoid arthritis.

This clonotype was observed at least ten times. The V gene is TRBV18, the J gene TRBJ1-1; 12 nucleotides match TRBD1. V lost 3 bases and J lost 0; bases outside the gene matches: 2. This CDR3 is 16 amino acids long. Germline V gene lookup returns CDR1 KGHSH and CDR2 LQKENI. The CDR3 loop reads CASSPGQGAMNTEAFF. CDR3 in DNA: TGTGCCAGCTCACCGGGACAGGGGGCAATGAACACTGAAGCTTTCTTT.

This clonotype was seen many times. As DNA, the CDR3 is TGTGCCAGCTCAGGGGGGAGCTACAATGAGCAGTTCTTC. Its translation: CASSGGSYNEQFF. The chain recombines TRBV18 with TRBJ2-1; D is possibly TRBD2 (6 bases). From germline, CDR1 is KGHSH and CDR2 LQKENI. V was pared by 5 bases and J by 3 bases, with 8 bases between. The CDR3 length is 13 residues.

Remarks on this clonotype: With a much larger clone just one base away, this may be a read error. The chain is built from TRBV3-1 and TRBJ1-2; maybe TRBD1 (6 bases). The germline V gene has CDR1 LGHDT and CDR2 YNNKEL (reference sequence). The CDR3 runs 15 residues. The CDR3 nucleotides are TGTACCAGCAGCCAAGATCTTTTGGGGGCTGGAGGCTACACCTTC. This encodes CTSSQDLLGAGGYTF.

This clonotype was seen ten or more times. The gene calls are TRBV3-1 and TRBJ1-1; D is perhaps TRBD1 (5 bases). This CDR3 spans 15 amino acids. V lost 3 bases, J lost 0 bases, and 11 bases lay in between. Germline V gene lookup returns CDR1 LGHDT and CDR2 YNNKEL (reference sequence). For the CDR3, the DNA is TGTGCCAGCAGCCAGTTTGGGGCCCTGAACACTGAAGCTTTCTTT. As protein: CASSQFGALNTEAFF.

This clonotype is labeled as medium-sized. The V gene is TRBV7-2, the J gene TRBJ2-1, with 8 positions matching TRBD2. The CDR3 extends over 16 amino acids. The germline CDR1 and CDR2 sequences are SGHTA and FQGNSA. J gave up 10 bases and V 2 bases, and 13 bases lay outside the gene matches. The CDR3 bases are TGTGCCAGCAGCTTACGGGGAACCGTAGCGGGAAGAGAGCAGTTCTTC. This encodes CASSLRGTVAGREQFF.

By share, this clonotype ranks as medium-sized. The chain links TRBV7-2 to TRBJ1-6; 9 bases are a match to TRBD1. With V trimmed by 5 bases and J by 8 bases, 13 bases remained unmatched. CDR1 and CDR2 (germline): SGHTA, FQGNSA. The CDR3 consists of 17 residues. CDR3 sequence reads: CASSKGGTGGAYSPLHF. CDR3 sequence (DNA): TGTGCCAGCAGCAAGGGGGGAACAGGGGGCGCTTATTCACCCCTCCACTTT.

This clonotype was seen more than once but under ten times. This chain joins TRBV7-3 and TRBJ2-2; D ambiguous. Trimming took 4 bases from V and 4 from J, leaving 10 bases between them. Germline assignment: CDR1 SGHTA and CDR2 FQGTGA. The CDR3 is 14 residues long. CDR3 DNA sequence: TGTGCCAGCAGCTCCTTGCGAGGCACCGGGGAGCTGTTTTTT. This encodes CASSSLRGTGELFF.

This clonotype qualifies as medium-sized. The gene calls are TRBV7-8 and TRBJ2-2; possibly TRBD2 for D (6 bases). CDR3 length: 17 amino acids. From germline, CDR1 is SGHVS and CDR2 FQNEAQ. V lost 1 base, J lost 1 base, and 13 bases lay in between. DNA for the CDR3: TGTGCCAGCAGCTTAGTCGGCTCTAGCGTGAACACCGGGGAGCTGTTTTTT. Protein: CASSLVGSSVNTGELFF.

Ten or more counts support this clonotype. The chain links TRBV5-8 to TRBJ1-2; TRBD1 is a possible D gene (6 bases). The CDR3 runs 13 residues. The germline V gene encodes CDR1 SGHTS and CDR2 YDEGEE. The V end lost 2 bases, the J end lost 6 bases, and 11 bases lay between the germline ends. In DNA form, the CDR3 reads TGTGCCAGCAGCTTATACAGGGTAGATGGCTACACCTTC. This encodes CASSLYRVDGYTF.

This clonotype came up many times. The chain carries TRBV5-1 and TRBJ2-7, with TRBD1 matching over 9 bases. V shed 6 bases, J shed 5 bases, and the junction held 9 bases outside the gene matches. CDR1 is SGHRS, CDR2 YFSETQ, per germline. The CDR3 length is 14 residues. In DNA, the CDR3 is TGCGCCAGCAAGCCGGGACAGGGAGTCGACGAGCAGTACTTC. It encodes CASKPGQGVDEQYF.

This clonotype qualifies as medium-sized (0.01 to 0.1%). Here the CDR3 reads CASSQDTVNQPQHF. The CDR3 DNA is TGTGCCAGCAGCCAAGATACGGTGAATCAGCCCCAGCATTTT. This rearrangement joins TRBV3-1 to TRBJ1-5, with D uncertain. The CDR3 runs to 14 residues. V was shortened by 0 bases and J by 4 bases, with 7 bases between the two germline ends. From germline, CDR1 is LGHDT and CDR2 YNNKEL (reference sequence).

This clonotype occurred a few times. The chain recombines TRBV18 with TRBJ1-3, with D possibly being TRBD1 (5 bases). The CDR3 length is 15 residues. V dropped 1 base and J dropped 6 bases, with 13 bases sitting between them. Germline CDR1 reads KGHSH; CDR2 reads LQKENI. CDR3 region: CASSPRDSIINTIYF. CDR3 nucleotide sequence: TGTGCCAGCTCACCACGAGACAGTATTATAAACACCATATATTTT.

Ten or more counts support this clonotype. CDR3 coding DNA: TGTGCCAGCAGTGGGACTAGCGGGAGAGAGACCCAGTACTTC. Protein sequence: CASSGTSGRETQYF. This chain connects TRBV12-3 or TRBV12-4 to TRBJ2-5; 14 bases align to TRBD2. The CDR3 runs 14 residues. V lost 5 bases, J lost 4 bases, and 0 bases stayed unmatched.

In its sample, this clonotype ranks as large. The J gene is TRBJ2-5, the V gene TRBV11-3; 7 nucleotides line up with TRBD2. The ends lost 5 bases at V and 7 bases at J; junction bases unmatched: 4. This CDR3 has 12 amino acids. The germline CDR1 and CDR2 sequences are SGHNT and YENEEA. CDR3 residues: CASSPTGGTQYF. In DNA, the CDR3 is TGTGCCAGCAGCCCCACGGGGGGGACCCAGTACTTC.

In its sample, this clonotype was seen many times. The chain joins TRBV5-4 to TRBJ2-2; 7 nucleotides line up with TRBD1. The CDR3 totals 16 residues. V lost 0 bases to trimming and J lost 3 bases; unmatched junction nucleotides: 5. Germline lookup yields CDR1 SGHNT and CDR2 YYREEE (reference sequence). CDR3 in amino acids: CASSLEGAPYTGELFF. As DNA, the CDR3 is TGTGCCAGCAGCTTGGAGGGGGCGCCGTACACCGGGGAGCTGTTTTTT.

This clonotype appeared many times. V and J are TRBV3-1 and TRBJ2-2; weak D call: TRBD1 (7 bases). Looked up from germline, CDR1 is LGHDT and CDR2 is YNNKEL (reference sequence). The CDR3 runs to 18 residues. V lost 2 bases and J 5 bases, leaving 21 bases between the germline ends. CDR3 sequence reads: CASSQRGTETRGTGELFF. For the CDR3, the DNA is TGTGCCAGCAGCCAACGCGGGACAGAGACAAGGGGAACCGGGGAGCTGTTTTTT.

This clonotype occurred a few times. The chain carries TRBV18 and TRBJ2-1, with TRBD2 matching over 14 bases. This CDR3 comprises 16 residues. Trimming removed 3 bases from V and 8 bases from J; junction bases left unmatched: 6. CDR1 is KGHSH, CDR2 LQKENI, per germline. The CDR3 sequence: CASSPAGTSGSDEQFF. DNA for the CDR3: TGTGCCAGCTCACCCGCCGGGACTAGCGGGAGCGATGAGCAGTTCTTC.

There are many counts of this clonotype. V is TRBV2 and J is TRBJ2-1; 10 bases match TRBD2. CDR1 and CDR2 from the germline V gene are SNHLY and FYNNEI. The junction had 9 bases not matched to a gene; V was cut back by 6 bases and J by 7 bases. This CDR3 has 15 residues. CDR3 in amino acids: CASSALAGVDNEQFF. The CDR3 nucleotides are TGTGCCAGCAGCGCTCTAGCGGGAGTTGATAATGAGCAGTTCTTC. The whole variable domain, remainder taken from reference TRBV2 and TRBJ2-1, is EPEVTQTPSHQVTQMGQEVILRCVPISNHLYFYWYRQILGQKVEFLVSFYNNEISEKSEIFDDQFSVERPDGSNFTLKIRSTKLEDSAMYFCASSALAGVDNEQFFGPGTRLTVL.

By frequency in the sample, this clonotype is medium-sized. The chain is built from TRBV18 and TRBJ2-7; 7 bases align to TRBD1. After removal of 3 bases from V and 0 bases from J, the junction contained 8 bases not matched to a gene. The CDR3 loop spans 16 amino acids. From germline, CDR1 is KGHSH and CDR2 LQKENI. CDR3 region: CASSPNDRVSSYEQYF. The CDR3 DNA reads as TGTGCCAGCTCACCGAACGACAGGGTATCCTCCTACGAGCAGTACTTC.

This clonotype showed up many times. The rearrangement joins TRBV7-2 to TRBJ2-5; D is uncertain. The CDR3 is made up of 14 amino acids. Trimming stripped 5 bases from V and 5 bases from J, with 15 bases between. Germline assignment: CDR1 SGHTA and CDR2 FQGNSA. This CDR3 is CASSPTTHRETQYF. CDR3 DNA: TGTGCCAGCAGCCCAACAACCCACCGGGAGACCCAGTACTTC.

This clonotype was observed many times. CDR3 nucleotides: TGTGCCAGCATCGGACAGACTTACTCTGGAAACACCATATATTTT. It is translated as CASIGQTYSGNTIYF. V is TRBV6-1 and J is TRBJ1-3; possible D gene TRBD1, 6 bases. Trimming pared 7 bases from V and 0 bases from J, leaving 13 bases between. The CDR3 runs 15 residues. Germline assignment: CDR1 MNHNS and CDR2 SASEGT.

The sample holds many counts of this clonotype. This sequence joins TRBV5-1 and TRBJ2-3, with a weak D call TRBD2 (6 bases). Per germline, CDR1 SGHRS and CDR2 YFSETQ. The CDR3 contains 15 residues. Trimming left V 0 bases short and J 1 base short, with 9 bases between. The CDR3 protein is CASSLGGIGTDTQYF. In DNA, the CDR3 is TGCGCCAGCAGCTTGGGCGGGATTGGCACAGATACGCAGTATTTT.

Within the sample, this clonotype is medium-sized. V is TRBV2 and J is TRBJ2-2; D is perhaps TRBD1 or TRBD2 (6 bases each). V was cut by 7 bases and J by 4 bases, with 16 bases left in between. The CDR3 has 15 residues. Germline lookup yields CDR1 SNHLY and CDR2 FYNNEI. The CDR3 protein is CASNKGGAGTGELFF. In nucleotides, the CDR3 is TGTGCCAGCAACAAGGGGGGCGCCGGCACCGGGGAGCTGTTTTTT. The full variable domain, completed using reference TRBV2 and TRBJ2-2, is EPEVTQTPSHQVTQMGQEVILRCVPISNHLYFYWYRQILGQKVEFLVSFYNNEISEKSEIFDDQFSVERPDGSNFTLKIRSTKLEDSAMYFCASNKGGAGTGELFFGEGSRLTVL.

In this sample, this clonotype is medium-sized. This chain uses TRBV6-1 with TRBJ2-1, with TRBD2 matching over 14 bases. Germline V gene lookup returns CDR1 MNHNS and CDR2 SASEGT. CDR3 length equals 15 residues. J gave up 4 bases and V 6 bases, and 2 bases lay outside the gene matches. The CDR3 spells CASSRLAGGYNEQFF. The CDR3 bases are TGTGCCAGCAGCCGACTAGCGGGAGGGTACAATGAGCAGTTCTTC.

This clonotype was counted many times. This chain uses TRBV2 with TRBJ2-1; 9 bases line up with TRBD2. Germline CDR1 and CDR2: SNHLY and FYNNEI. V was pared by 7 bases and J by 5 bases, with 6 bases of the junction left unmatched. The CDR3 covers 14 residues. Here the CDR3 DNA reads TGTGCCAGCAAGAAGCGGGAGGAGAACAATGAGCAGTTCTTC. Residues: CASKKREENNEQFF.

By proportion, this clonotype is medium-sized (0.01 to 0.1%). The chain employs TRBV6-5 and TRBJ1-2, with TRBD1 as a possible D gene (5 bases). V shed 6 bases and J shed 4 bases, with 21 bases lying between them. Germline V gene data show CDR1 as MNHEY and CDR2 as SVGAGI. The CDR3 totals 16 residues. This CDR3 is CASRLTQGGGGYGYTF. Written as DNA, the CDR3 is TGTGCCAGCAGACTTACGCAGGGAGGCGGTGGCTATGGCTACACCTTC.